The sequence of this T cell receptor beta chain was determined in a study of post-analysis software for immune sequencing data. Study information: Relapsing-remitting, secondary progressive and progressive-relapsing multiple sclerosis courses were included.

Per germline, CDR1 MNHNY and CDR2 SVGAGI (reference sequence). Trimming took 2 bases from V and 5 from J, leaving 15 bases between them. This CDR3 spans 15 amino acids. Presence of unique molecular identifiers characterized the TCR beta cDNA libraries. T cells, roughly 0.95 to 10 million of them, yielded hundreds of thousands of cDNA molecules. TCRdb analysed the PCR reads with MiXCR anew, one entry per CDR3 protein. In the table there are fewer than 550,000 distinct CDR3 sequences, roughly 34% of which are singletons. To note about this clonotype: Antigen: not known.

General study results and limits: Strong co-clustering by F measure was seen for same-batch samples. Relative to controls, patients with multiple sclerosis showed significantly lower normalized Chao1 diversity. Higher frequency in patients than in controls was seen for roughly five TRBV segments, with TRBV5-6, TRBV5-1 and TRBV20-1 among them.

The V and J genes are TRBV6-6 and TRBJ1-2; a weak D match, TRBD1 (6 bases). The clonotype comes from a girl under 18 with multiple sclerosis. The source material was blood. CDR3: CASSYRVEGVYGYTF. For the CDR3, the DNA is TGTGCCAGCAGTTACAGGGTGGAGGGGGTTTATGGCTACACCTTC.